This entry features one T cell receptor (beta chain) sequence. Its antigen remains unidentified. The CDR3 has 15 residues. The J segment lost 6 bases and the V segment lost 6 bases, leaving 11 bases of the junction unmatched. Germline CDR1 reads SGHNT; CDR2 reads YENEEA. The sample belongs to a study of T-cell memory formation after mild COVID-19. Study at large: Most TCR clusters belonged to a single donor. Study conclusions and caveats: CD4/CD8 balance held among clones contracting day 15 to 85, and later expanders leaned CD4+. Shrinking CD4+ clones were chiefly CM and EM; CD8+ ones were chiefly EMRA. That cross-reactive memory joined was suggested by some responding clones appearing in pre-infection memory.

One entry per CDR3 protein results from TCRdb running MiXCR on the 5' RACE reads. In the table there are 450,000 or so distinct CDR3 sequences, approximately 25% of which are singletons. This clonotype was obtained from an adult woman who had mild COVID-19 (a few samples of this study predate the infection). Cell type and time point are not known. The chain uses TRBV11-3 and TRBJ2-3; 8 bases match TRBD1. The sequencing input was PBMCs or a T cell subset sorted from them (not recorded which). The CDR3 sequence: CASSSYETGEDTQYF. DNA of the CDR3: TGTGCCAGCAGTTCATATGAGACAGGGGAGGATACGCAGTATTTT.